This is a list of T cell receptor beta chains from one sample in a study of blood T cell repertoires in COVID-19. The assay was immunoSEQ multiplex PCR, and TCRdb's table has in-frame clones only and misses some. The sample lists around 140,000 clones, 80% to 90% occurring once. Specimen: PBMCs or T cells enriched from blood (not recorded which). Receptors were obtained from a man in his fifties who had recovered from COVID-19. CDR3s include the opening cysteine and the closing phenylalanine or tryptophan. D genes are given only for firm matches. Size tells how often a clone was seen (once, few, many) or the class of an expanded clone, and some rows leave it out.

D gene	clone size	V gene	J gene	CDR3 protein	CDR3 DNA
TRBD2	.	TRBV9	TRBJ2-1	CASSVVSKGLAEESSYNEQFF	TGTGCCAGCAGCGTAGTAAGTAAGGGACTAGCGGAAGAAAGCTCCTACAATGAGCAGTTCTTC
.	few	TRBV11-2	TRBJ2-3	CASSLGGSADTQYF	TGTGCCAGCAGCTTAGGAGGTAGTGCAGATACGCAGTATTTT
.	.	TRBV6-5	TRBJ2-1	CASTSFASRNNEQFF	TGTGCCAGCACCTCATTTGCTAGCAGAAACAATGAGCAGTTCTTC
.	.	TRBV20-1	TRBJ1-2	CSATGLFRYTF	TGCAGTGCAACCGGACTCTTTCGTTACACCTTC
.	.	TRBV2	TRBJ1-6	CASSERGVDNSPLHF	TGTGCCAGCAGTGAACGGGGGGTGGATAATTCACCCCTCCACTTT
TRBD1	.	TRBV2	TRBJ1-2	CASRKDGQGSYGYTF	TGTGCCAGCAGGAAGGATGGACAGGGCAGCTATGGCTACACCTTC
.	.	TRBV6-2/TRBV6-3	TRBJ1-1	CASSSIRGGTEAFF	TGTGCCAGCAGTTCCATCCGCGGGGGTACTGAAGCTTTCTTT
.	.	TRBV19	TRBJ2-1	CASNRGANYNEQFF	TGTGCCAGTAATCGGGGAGCTAACTACAATGAGCAGTTCTTC
.	.	TRBV19	TRBJ2-7	CASTPRGTYEQYF	TGTGCCAGTACCCCTAGGGGAACCTACGAGCAGTACTTC
.	.	TRBV6-4	TRBJ1-4	CASSDFYLRDYTTNEKLFF	TGTGCCAGCAGTGACTTTTATTTGAGGGACTACACAACTAATGAAAAACTGTTTTTT
TRBD1	.	TRBV6-1	TRBJ1-2	CASSEATGGNYGYTF	TGTGCCAGCAGTGAAGCCACAGGGGGCAACTATGGCTACACCTTC
TRBD2	.	TRBV9	TRBJ2-5	CASSFAPGLAGETQYF	TGTGCCAGCAGCTTTGCCCCGGGACTAGCGGGAGAGACCCAGTACTTC
TRBD1	.	TRBV30	TRBJ1-5	CAWSSRTGQQPQHF	TGTGCCTGGAGCTCGCGGACAGGGCAACAGCCCCAGCATTTT
.	.	TRBV20-1	TRBJ2-2	CSASLRRNTGELFF	TGCAGTGCTAGTCTGCGGAGGAACACCGGGGAGCTGTTTTTT
TRBD1	.	TRBV7-3	TRBJ2-5	CASSPKPTGGSETQYF	TGTGCCAGCAGCCCCAAGCCGACAGGGGGAAGCGAGACCCAGTACTTC
.	.	TRBV2	TRBJ1-5	CASRSQYSNQPQHF	TGTGCCAGCAGGTCACAGTATAGCAATCAGCCCCAGCATTTT
.	few	TRBV6-5	TRBJ1-2	CASISWQRSYGYTF	TGTGCCAGCATTTCGTGGCAGCGCTCCTATGGCTACACCTTC
.	.	TRBV24-1	TRBJ1-2	CATSPDSVQGYGYTF	TGTGCCACCAGTCCCGATTCCGTCCAGGGATATGGCTACACCTTC
.	few	TRBV30	TRBJ2-5	CAFEYRTEAQETQYF	TGTGCCTTTGAGTATAGGACAGAAGCTCAAGAGACCCAGTACTTC
.	.	TRBV28	TRBJ1-3	CASIGGSGNTIYF	TGTGCCAGCATCGGGGGCTCTGGAAACACCATATATTTT
TRBD1	few	TRBV4-2	TRBJ1-2	CASSRESGTGGSGYTF	TGTGCCAGCAGCCGAGAATCCGGGACAGGGGGCAGTGGCTACACCTTC
.	.	TRBV30	TRBJ1-5	CAWASTANQPQHF	TGTGCCTGGGCTTCGACAGCAAATCAGCCCCAGCATTTT
TRBD1	.	TRBV28	TRBJ2-7	CASNTGGDEQYF	TGTGCCAGCAATACAGGGGGTGACGAGCAGTACTTC
TRBD1	.	TRBV4-3	TRBJ2-3	CASSHLGQGSDTQYF	TGCGCCAGCAGCCACTTGGGACAGGGTTCAGATACGCAGTATTTT
TRBD1	.	TRBV5-1	TRBJ2-2	CASSLPTGATSNTGELFF	TGCGCCAGCAGCCTACCGACAGGGGCCACATCGAACACCGGGGAGCTGTTTTTT
.	.	TRBV28	TRBJ2-7	CASSSSRGSESYEQYF	TGTGCCAGCAGTTCCTCAAGGGGGAGTGAGTCCTACGAGCAGTACTTC
TRBD1	.	TRBV11-1	TRBJ1-4	CASSVYPTDRVEKLFF	TGTGCCAGCAGCGTCTACCCCACCGACAGGGTTGAAAAACTGTTTTTT
TRBD2	.	TRBV6-2/TRBV6-3	TRBJ2-3	CASSREAGGLGDTQYF	TGTGCCAGCAGCCGTGAAGCGGGAGGCCTTGGAGATACGCAGTATTTT
.	.	TRBV28	TRBJ1-1	CASSSAIPPAAAFF	TGTGCCAGCAGTTCAGCTATACCCCCCGCGGCAGCTTTCTTT
TRBD2	.	TRBV13	TRBJ2-7	CASSSGLARYEQYF	TGTGCCAGCAGCTCCGGACTAGCGAGATACGAGCAGTACTTC
.	.	TRBV7-8	TRBJ1-2	CASSLTAATQNYGYTF	TGTGCCAGCAGCTTAACCGCGGCCACTCAGAACTATGGCTACACCTTC